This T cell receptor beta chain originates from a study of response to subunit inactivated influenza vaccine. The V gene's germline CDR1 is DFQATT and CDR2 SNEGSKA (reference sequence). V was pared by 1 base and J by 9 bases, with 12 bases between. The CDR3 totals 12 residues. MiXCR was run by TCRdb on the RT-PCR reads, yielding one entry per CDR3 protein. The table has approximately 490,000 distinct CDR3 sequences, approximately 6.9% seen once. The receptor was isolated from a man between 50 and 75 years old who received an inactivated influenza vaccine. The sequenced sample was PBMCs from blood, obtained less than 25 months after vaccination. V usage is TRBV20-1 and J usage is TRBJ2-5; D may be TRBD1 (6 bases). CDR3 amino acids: CSARATGLAQYF. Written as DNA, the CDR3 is TGCAGTGCTAGAGCTACAGGGCTGGCCCAGTACTTC.